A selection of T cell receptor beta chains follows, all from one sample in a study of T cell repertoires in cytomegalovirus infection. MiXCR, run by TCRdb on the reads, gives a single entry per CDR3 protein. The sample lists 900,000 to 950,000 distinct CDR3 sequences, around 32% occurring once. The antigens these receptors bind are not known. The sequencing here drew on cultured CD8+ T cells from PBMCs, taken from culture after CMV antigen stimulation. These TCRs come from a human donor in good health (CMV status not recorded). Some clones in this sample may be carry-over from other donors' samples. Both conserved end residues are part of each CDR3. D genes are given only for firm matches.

CASSMDRDEQYF | TRBD1 | TRBV5-5
CASSLSRSAGYGYTF | NA | TRBV27
CASSQGGPFSADTQYF | NA | TRBV4-1
CASSFGWGGRFSGANVLTF | TRBD2 | TRBV27
CASSQEGGLGPETQYF | TRBD2 | TRBV4-2
CASSGQGLDYGYTF | TRBD1 | TRBV27
CASSPKTAANYGYTF | NA | TRBV27
CSVEEITPYEQYF | NA | TRBV29-1
CAISLRDRGYEQYF | TRBD1 | TRBV6-6
CSARDRANEKLFF | NA | TRBV20-1
CASSQDVKGGRDGYTF | NA | TRBV4-3
CASSPMDRVPNQPQHF | TRBD1 | TRBV19
CASSGDRTGKVGRGITGELFF | TRBD1 | TRBV25-1
CASSFKGPLSSYNEQFF | NA | TRBV7-8
CASSIGSVGELFF | NA | TRBV19
CASSSAVVGAWGYTF | NA | TRBV7-9
CASSQKWPPNTGELFF | NA | TRBV4-3
CASSWTSREQFF | TRBD2 | TRBV5-6
CASSLKPEQFF | NA | TRBV5-8
CASQLHSRGHTGELFF | NA | TRBV19
CASGLEGQGLLVRYGYTF | TRBD1 | TRBV7-9
CSVSTAILTEAFF | NA | TRBV20-1
CASSLSSGGIYNEQFF | TRBD2 | TRBV7-8
CASSMGVSSYNEQFF | NA | TRBV19
CASSQHDRVDYEQYF | TRBD1 | TRBV28
CASRSDMETQYF | NA | TRBV12-3/TRBV12-4